This T cell receptor (beta chain) was captured by sequencing in a study of Graves' ophthalmopathy and Graves' hyperthyroidism. The CDR3 spans 11 residues. CDR1 and CDR2 from the germline V gene are LNHDA and SQIVND (reference sequence). With 10 bases removed from V and 2 bases from J, the gap between germline ends came to 8 bases. As the template, RNA transcripts were used to amplify TCR beta CDR3 regions. In the first round, RT-PCR was carried out with HTBI primers, and a multiplex PCR formed the second round. TCRdb called the multiplex PCR reads again in MiXCR, with one record for every CDR3 protein. Here the sample spans roughly 700,000 distinct CDR3 sequences, about 44% being singletons. A duration under 3 months, NOSPECS ≥4, CAS ≥3 and moderate-to-severe activity characterized the donors with ophthalmopathy. General study points: The model predicted progression of ophthalmopathy with a sensitivity of roughly 69%, and its specificity was about 73%.

Remarks on this clonotype: The antigen remains undetermined.

The chain uses TRBV19 and TRBJ1-2; D gene unclear. This receptor was identified in an adult man with Graves' ophthalmopathy. The sequenced material came from peripheral blood. For the CDR3, the DNA is TGTGCCAAGGAGGAGAACTATGGCTACACCTTC. Amino acids: CAKEENYGYTF.